This TCR beta chain was observed in a study of blood T cell repertoires in COVID-19. Turning to the study itself: Acute and convalescent COVID-19 specimens originated in the United States, Italy and Spain. PBMCs, B-cell-depleted T cells, or T cells were the source of the cDNA or gDNA that made up the material.

Original data processing: Amplification with reference gene primers provided the estimates of nucleated cell counts. The repertoire was sequenced with immunoSEQ multiplex PCR; TCRdb's copy has only in-frame clones and lacks some. The V and J calls and clone size come from that table; D and trimming were worked out from the DNA. The profile shows some 300,000 clones, approximately 86% of them singletons. This CDR3 contains 14 residues. Germline V gene lookup returns CDR1 MDHEN and CDR2 SYDVKM. The ends were cut back, 4 bases at V and 2 bases at J, with 11 bases in the middle. This rearrangement joins TRBV28 to TRBJ2-5; D might be TRBD2 (6 bases). The material sequenced was peripheral blood. The clonotype originates from a man aged 65 to 79 with acute or convalescent COVID-19. The CDR3 reads CASSSPGLQETQYF. In nucleotides, the CDR3 is TGTGCCAGCAGTTCACCGGGACTTCAAGAGACCCAGTACTTC.